The 26 T cell receptor beta chains listed next were all sequenced from one sample in a study of T cell responses to AZD1222 COVID-19 vaccine (dated by TCRdb to the early 2020s). Library construction relied on the immunoSEQ multiplex PCR assay. This is the immuneACCESS table as TCRdb keeps it, with only in-frame sequences that have V and J called. A part of the clones is gone; compared with another copy, unresolved V genes explain less than half, and the rest is unexplained. The sample has 100,000 to 150,000 clones on record, 85% to 95% of them singletons. Clones ranked in the top ten supply around 5% of the sample. This specimen's time point label, interpreted: about 28 days (+/-7) after the second vaccine dose. The sample consisted of peripheral blood, taken 28 days after the second AZD1222 dose. The receptors come from an adult who received the AZD1222 COVID-19 vaccine.

The rearrangement links TRBV5-1 to TRBJ2-3; 9 nucleotides agree with TRBD2. Germline loops: CDR1 SGHRS, CDR2 YFSETQ. CDR3 length: 15 amino acids. Trimming removed 2 bases from V and 3 bases from J; junction bases left unmatched: 4. This CDR3 is CASSFRGGGTDTQYF. In nucleotides, the CDR3 is TGCGCCAGCAGCTTCCGCGGGGGGGGAACAGATACGCAGTATTTT.

CDR3 residues: CASSGADFSEQYF. Here the CDR3 DNA reads TGTGCCAGCAGCGGAGCCGACTTCTCCGAGCAGTACTTC. The gene calls are TRBV9 and TRBJ2-7; no reliable D call. Germline CDR1 SGDLS, CDR2 YYNGEE. The CDR3 runs to 13 residues. Between the trimmed V and J ends, which lost 3 bases and 6 bases, there was a span of 13 bases.

The chain has TRBV30 and TRBJ1-2; D is unclear. V shed 0 bases and J shed 5 bases, with 22 bases lying between them. The CDR3 totals 17 residues. Germline V gene sequence: CDR1 GTSNPN, CDR2 SVGIG (reference sequence). CDR3 in amino acids: CAWSVPTLKNYQYGYTF. The CDR3 DNA sequence: TGTGCCTGGAGTGTACCCACGTTAAAGAATTACCAGTATGGCTACACCTTC.

This chain joins TRBV7-3 and TRBJ1-1, with 10 bases that match TRBD1. CDR1 and CDR2 (germline): SGHTA, FQGTGA. CDR3 length: 14 residues. V trimming: 6 bases; J trimming: 5 bases; junction bases outside the gene matches: 6. The CDR3 here is CASSDRGPDTEAFF. In DNA form, the CDR3 reads TGTGCCAGCAGTGACAGGGGGCCAGATACTGAAGCTTTCTTT.

The chain couples TRBV9 to TRBJ2-1; 10 positions agree with TRBD2. The CDR3 consists of 14 residues. J was trimmed by 6 bases and V by 2 bases; bases with no gene match: 2. Germline V gene sequence: CDR1 SGDLS, CDR2 YYNGEE. CDR3 in DNA: TGTGCCAGCAGCGTTCTAGCGGGGGTCAATGAGCAGTTCTTC. It codes for CASSVLAGVNEQFF.

This chain uses TRBV27 with TRBJ2-2; the D is unclear. Trimming shortened V by 4 bases and J by 0 bases, and 12 bases separated the two germline ends. The V gene's germline CDR1 is MNHEY and CDR2 SMNVEV (reference sequence). This CDR3 is 16 amino acids long. CDR3 DNA sequence: TGTGCCAGCAGTTCTCTCGCGAGAGCGAACACCGGGGAGCTGTTTTTT. Amino acid sequence: CASSSLARANTGELFF.

The chain uses TRBV3-1 (or the pseudogene TRBV3-2) and TRBJ1-1, with 11 bases matching TRBD1. Germline CDR1 is LGHDT and CDR2 is YNNKEL (reference sequence). The CDR3 contains 15 residues. The ends lost 0 bases at V and 4 bases at J; junction bases unmatched: 1. The CDR3 coding sequence is TGTGCCAGCAGCCAAGAGGGGACAGGGGGCACTGAAGCTTTCTTT. Translating it yields CASSQEGTGGTEAFF.

V is TRBV30 and J is TRBJ2-5; 8 nucleotides align to TRBD1. V was clipped by 2 bases and J by 5 bases; unmatched bases: 7. Germline V CDR1 and CDR2: GTSNPN, SVGIG (reference sequence). The length of the CDR3 is 14 residues. CDR3 amino acids: CAWSSSGGAETQYF. The CDR3 DNA is TGTGCCTGGAGTTCCTCAGGGGGCGCGGAGACCCAGTACTTC.

V is TRBV3-1 (or the pseudogene TRBV3-2) and J is TRBJ2-1, with 9 bases matching TRBD1. V lost 0 bases to trimming and J lost 9 bases; unmatched junction nucleotides: 6. CDR3 length equals 15 residues. Germline values: CDR1 LGHDT, CDR2 YNNKEL (reference sequence). The CDR3 sequence: CASSQEGTGNVEQFF. The CDR3 DNA follows: TGTGCCAGCAGCCAAGAAGGGACAGGGAACGTTGAGCAGTTCTTC.

The chain joins TRBV27 to TRBJ2-7; 10 bases align to TRBD1. Germline trimming cut 2 bases from V and 0 bases from J; bases unmatched to any gene: 4. The CDR3 contains 16 residues. CDR1 and CDR2 (germline): MNHEY, SMNVEV (reference sequence). CDR3 bases: TGTGCCAGCAGTTTAAGGGGACAGGGGAGCTCCTACGAGCAGTACTTC. Translation gives CASSLRGQGSSYEQYF.

The rearrangement uses TRBV5-5 and TRBJ2-7, with TRBD1 as a possible D gene (6 bases). CDR1 and CDR2 from the germline V gene are SGHKS and YYEKEE (reference sequence). The ends were cut back, 5 bases at V and 3 bases at J, with 15 bases in the middle. There are 14 residues in the CDR3. The CDR3: CASRIDRWGYEQYF. The CDR3 DNA is TGTGCCAGCAGAATCGACAGGTGGGGCTACGAGCAGTACTTC.

The chain uses TRBV5-4 and TRBJ2-1; 8 bases align to TRBD2. The ends lost 3 bases at V and 6 bases at J; junction bases unmatched: 5. This CDR3 has 14 amino acids. Germline V lookup: CDR1 SGHNT, CDR2 YYREEE (reference sequence). The CDR3 sequence: CASSSGGRLNEQFF. CDR3 coding DNA: TGTGCCAGCAGCTCAGGCGGGAGGCTCAATGAGCAGTTCTTC.

The genes are TRBV25-1 and TRBJ1-2; 8 bases line up with TRBD1. The CDR3 is 17 amino acids. Germline CDR1 reads MGHDK; CDR2 reads SYGVNS. Losses at the gene ends were 3 bases for V and 2 bases for J; bases not matched to a gene: 11. CDR3: CASSDGSGAGGNYGYTF. In nucleotides, the CDR3 is TGTGCCAGCAGTGATGGGTCTGGGGCAGGGGGCAACTATGGCTACACCTTC.

The J gene is TRBJ1-2, the V gene TRBV28; the D is unclear. The CDR3 consists of 14 residues. Germline V gives CDR1 MDHEN, CDR2 SYDVKM. Trimming stripped 8 bases from V and 0 bases from J, with 13 bases between. The CDR3 DNA reads TGTGCCAGCCGGGAGGGAAGTGCTAACTATGGCTACACCTTC. It is translated as CASREGSANYGYTF.

CDR3 coding DNA: TGTGCCAGCAGCAACCTAGCGGGAGGGATAGATACGCAGTATTTT. This sequence encodes CASSNLAGGIDTQYF. This chain connects TRBV7-3 to TRBJ2-3, with 12 positions matching TRBD2. Germline trimming cut 5 bases from V and 5 bases from J; bases unmatched to any gene: 5. The CDR3 spans 15 residues. The germline V gene has CDR1 SGHTA and CDR2 FQGTGA. Full variable domain (rest looked up from reference TRBV7-3 and TRBJ2-3): GAGVSQTPSNKVTEKGKYVELRCDPISGHTALYWYRQSLGQGPEFLIYFQGTGAADDSGLPNDRFFAVRPEGSVSTLKIQRTERGDSAVYLCASSNLAGGIDTQYFGPGTRLTVL.

V and J are TRBV20-1 and TRBJ1-3, with D uncertain. V dropped 3 bases and J dropped 0 bases, with 6 bases sitting between them. The germline V gene has CDR1 DFQATT and CDR2 SNEGSKA (reference sequence). There are 13 residues in the CDR3. The CDR3 DNA reads TGCAGTGCTAGTTTCCCCTCTGGAAACACCATATATTTT. As protein: CSASFPSGNTIYF.

The rearrangement links TRBV19 to TRBJ2-3; a weak D match, TRBD1 (5 bases). This CDR3 is built from 14 residues. Germline V gene lookup returns CDR1 LNHDA and CDR2 SQIVND (reference sequence). V lost 4 bases and J 2 bases, leaving 10 bases between the germline ends. CDR3 amino acids: CASSNGHLTDTQYF. The DNA of the CDR3 is TGTGCCAGTAGTAATGGACACCTCACAGATACGCAGTATTTT.

The V gene is TRBV30, the J gene TRBJ2-1; D unclear. Trimming left V 4 bases short and J 5 bases short, with 15 bases between. This CDR3 is 14 amino acids long. In germline, CDR1 is GTSNPN, CDR2 SVGIG (reference sequence). The CDR3 nucleotides are TGTGCCTGGACCCCCGGCGGCTATGACAATGAGCAGTTCTTC. Translating gives CAWTPGGYDNEQFF.

The chain is built from TRBV6-1 and TRBJ2-7; 7 bases are shared with TRBD1. V lost 2 bases and J lost 2; bases outside the gene matches: 3. The CDR3 runs to 14 residues. Looked up from germline, CDR1 is MNHNS and CDR2 is SASEGT. CDR3: CASSERGPTYEQYF. CDR3 coding DNA: TGTGCCAGCAGTGAAAGGGGGCCTACCTACGAGCAGTACTTC.

The chain links TRBV30 to TRBJ1-1, with TRBD1 matching 7 bases. The CDR3 has 13 residues. J lost 4 bases, V lost 2 bases, and 4 bases had no gene match. Germline assignment: CDR1 GTSNPN and CDR2 SVGIG (reference sequence). CDR3 in DNA: TGTGCCTGGAGTTTGGCAGGGGGCACTGAAGCTTTCTTT. It codes for CAWSLAGGTEAFF.

The CDR3 region has the DNA TGCGCCAGCTTCGAGACAGGGGAGAGAGAGACCCAGTACTTC. Its protein is CASFETGERETQYF. The rearrangement uses TRBV5-1 and TRBJ2-5, with TRBD1 matching 8 bases. The CDR3 has 14 residues. The V segment lost 7 bases and the J segment 4 bases; nucleotides outside the gene matches: 9. Germline V lookup: CDR1 SGHRS, CDR2 YFSETQ.

The chain joins TRBV5-3 to TRBJ2-6, with D maybe TRBD1 (6 bases). TRBV5-3 is flagged as an ORF with uncertain function. The V end was cut by 4 bases, the J end by 0 bases, with 14 bases between. The CDR3 is 17 amino acids. CDR3 in amino acids: CARSPLDSCSGANVLTF. The CDR3 nucleotides are TGTGCCAGAAGCCCCCTGGACAGTTGCTCTGGGGCCAACGTCCTGACTTTC.

The J gene is TRBJ1-2, the V gene TRBV11-2; TRBD1 agrees at 9 bases. Germline values: CDR1 SGHAT, CDR2 FQNNGV. J lost 5 bases, V lost 5 bases, and 3 bases had no gene match. The CDR3 is made up of 13 amino acids. DNA of the CDR3: TGTGCCAGCAGCCCTGGACAGGGGTATGGCTACACCTTC. Protein sequence: CASSPGQGYGYTF.

The V call is TRBV7-2, the J call TRBJ2-7, with D perhaps assigned TRBD1 or TRBD2 (8 bases each). The CDR3 covers 15 residues. Germline loops: CDR1 SGHTA, CDR2 FQGNSA. Trimming stripped 8 bases from V and 0 bases from J, with 17 bases between. The CDR3 sequence is CASGGGTGPSYEQYF. CDR3 sequence (DNA): TGTGCCAGCGGCGGGGGGACAGGACCCTCCTACGAGCAGTACTTC.

The chain links TRBV4-3 to TRBJ2-2, with 7 nucleotides matching TRBD1. The length of the CDR3 is 13 residues. Germline-derived CDR1 and CDR2 are LGHNA and YSLEER. Trimming at V came to 7 bases and at J to 4 bases, leaving 3 bases not matched to a gene. CDR3 residues: CASTPGGTGELFF. The CDR3 DNA follows: TGCGCCAGCACGCCAGGGGGCACCGGGGAGCTGTTTTTT.

The V gene is TRBV11-2, the J gene TRBJ2-1; no firm D call. This CDR3 comprises 13 residues. Germline V gives CDR1 SGHAT, CDR2 FQNNGV. V lost 0 bases and J lost 10, with 10 bases in between. The CDR3 spells CASSLDSRREQFF. CDR3 in DNA: TGTGCCAGCAGCTTAGATTCGCGTCGGGAGCAGTTCTTC.